Each of the 21 T cell receptor beta chains below was sequenced from the same sample in a study of technical replicates of blood from a few donors. Assay: immunoSEQ multiplex PCR; the TCRdb copy retains only in-frame clones and omits some. This sample has some 99,000 clones, with 95% found just once. The sequenced material came from T cells isolated from PBMCs. The receptors shown here come from a human donor in good health.

CDR3 bases: TGTGCCAGCAGTTTACAGGGGTATGGCTACACCTTC. This sequence encodes CASSLQGYGYTF. This sequence joins TRBV28 and TRBJ1-2; maybe TRBD1 (6 bases). This CDR3 is 12 amino acids long. Germline loops: CDR1 MDHEN, CDR2 SYDVKM. With 2 bases removed from V and 5 bases from J, the gap between germline ends came to 6 bases.

The CDR3 region is CASSLVNWAPGGYTF. Written as DNA, the CDR3 is TGTGCCAGCAGCTTGGTTAACTGGGCCCCTGGTGGCTACACCTTC. The chain joins TRBV5-4 to TRBJ1-2; D ambiguous. The CDR3 sequence is 15 residues long. Trimming pared 0 bases from V and 7 bases from J, leaving 16 bases between. Germline V gene lookup returns CDR1 SGHNT and CDR2 YYREEE (reference sequence).

The chain links TRBV2 to TRBJ1-6; D is perhaps TRBD1 (6 bases). CDR1 and CDR2 (germline): SNHLY, FYNNEI. The CDR3 sequence is 12 residues long. The V gene lost 8 bases and the J gene lost 8 bases, with 10 bases spanning the gap. The CDR3 protein is CASQDSHSPLHF. In DNA form, the CDR3 reads TGTGCCAGCCAGGACAGCCATTCACCCCTCCACTTT.

The genes are TRBV28 and TRBJ2-7, with TRBD1 matching 7 bases. The CDR3 has 17 amino acids. Germline V gives CDR1 MDHEN, CDR2 SYDVKM. Trimming took 2 bases from V and 6 from J; bases not matched to a gene: 16. Here the CDR3 DNA reads TGTGCCAGCAGTTTAAACTTTGGGGCAGGGGGAGACTGCGAGCAGTACTTC. As protein: CASSLNFGAGGDCEQYF.

The chain links TRBV2 to TRBJ2-5; possibly TRBD2 for D (5 bases). The germline CDR1 and CDR2 sequences are SNHLY and FYNNEI. The CDR3 spans 13 residues. Trimming took off 6 bases at V and 1 base at J, with 9 bases between the two ends. The CDR3 DNA follows: TGTGCCAGCAGCCCTAGCCCCCAAGAGACCCAGTACTTC. This sequence encodes CASSPSPQETQYF.

V gene TRBV6-1 combines with J gene TRBJ2-7; TRBD1 matches 8 bases. V shed 1 base, J shed 0 bases, and the junction held 8 bases outside the gene matches. The germline V gene has CDR1 MNHNS and CDR2 SASEGT. The CDR3 sequence is 17 residues long. In DNA form, the CDR3 reads TGTGCCAGCAGTGAAGGGGGTTGGACAGGGCCCTCCTACGAGCAGTACTTC. Translating it yields CASSEGGWTGPSYEQYF.

This chain uses TRBV7-6 with TRBJ2-7; 7 bases match TRBD2. The CDR3 spans 14 residues. Germline lookup yields CDR1 SGHVS and CDR2 FNYEAQ. V lost 1 base, J lost 3 bases, and 3 bases stayed unmatched. Here the CDR3 reads CASSLGGSVYEQYF. The DNA of the CDR3 is TGTGCCAGCAGCTTAGGCGGGAGTGTCTACGAGCAGTACTTC.

This chain links TRBV5-6 with TRBJ1-5, with D maybe TRBD1 (5 bases). The CDR3 has 15 residues. The germline V gene has CDR1 SGHDT and CDR2 YYEEEE. Trimming cost V 5 bases and J 2 bases, with 14 bases left between them. CDR3 nucleotide sequence: TGTGCCAGCAGTCCCCAGGGCTGGCGCAATCAGCCCCAGCATTTT. Translated, it gives CASSPQGWRNQPQHF.

The CDR3 region is CASSPKTGVNYGYTF. The CDR3 bases are TGCGCCAGCAGCCCGAAAACAGGAGTTAACTATGGCTACACCTTC. This rearrangement joins TRBV5-1 to TRBJ1-2, with D possibly being TRBD1 (5 bases). This CDR3 has 15 residues. CDR1 and CDR2 from the germline V gene are SGHRS and YFSETQ. Trimming took 4 bases from V and 1 from J, leaving 14 bases between them.

The genes are TRBV2 and TRBJ1-4, with D possibly being TRBD1 (5 bases). The CDR3 is 13 amino acids. From germline, CDR1 is SNHLY and CDR2 FYNNEI. V was shortened by 6 bases and J by 12 bases, with 17 bases between the two germline ends. The DNA for the CDR3 is TGTGCCAGCAGACGTTCTAATCAGGGCGAACTGTTTTTT. This sequence encodes CASRRSNQGELFF. The entire variable domain, with the rest obtained from reference TRBV2 and TRBJ1-4, is as follows: EPEVTQTPSHQVTQMGQEVILRCVPISNHLYFYWYRQILGQKVEFLVSFYNNEISEKSEIFDDQFSVERPDGSNFTLKIRSTKLEDSAMYFCASRRSNQGELFFGSGTQLSVL.

The rearrangement uses TRBV15 and TRBJ2-1; D perhaps matches TRBD1 (5 bases). CDR3 size: 13 residues. Trimming shortened V by 1 base and J by 13 bases, and 14 bases separated the two germline ends. CDR1 and CDR2 from the germline V gene are LNHNV and YYDKDF (reference sequence). The DNA for the CDR3 is TGTGCCACCAGCAGAGGCCCGGCCCAGGGTCAGTTCTTC. Translation gives CATSRGPAQGQFF.

The V and J genes are TRBV19 and TRBJ2-1; D gene uncertain. The germline CDR1 and CDR2 sequences are LNHDA and SQIVND (reference sequence). Trimming pared 10 bases from V and 10 bases from J, leaving 17 bases between. The CDR3 spans 12 residues. The CDR3 is CAIKPGSGEQFF. For the CDR3, the DNA is TGTGCCATAAAACCCGGGTCTGGGGAGCAGTTCTTC.

The CDR3 DNA reads TGTGCCAGCAGTCTTAACTACGAGCAGTACTTC. It codes for CASSLNYEQYF. The V call is TRBV28, the J call TRBJ2-7; D gene uncertain. The CDR3 extends over 11 amino acids. V was clipped by 5 bases and J by 3 bases, with 5 bases between them. Looked up from germline, CDR1 is MDHEN and CDR2 is SYDVKM.

This rearrangement joins TRBV28 to TRBJ1-5; D is possibly TRBD1 (5 bases). Germline values: CDR1 MDHEN, CDR2 SYDVKM. This CDR3 comprises 14 residues. V lost 5 bases, J lost 9 bases, and 17 bases lay in between. In DNA form, the CDR3 reads TGTGCCAGCAGTCCCGGACAATCAGGTAGGCCCCAGCATTTT. This encodes CASSPGQSGRPQHF. Full variable domain (missing parts from reference TRBV28 and TRBJ1-5): DVKVTQSSRYLVKRTGEKVFLECVQDMDHENMFWYRQDPGLGLRLIYFSYDVKMKEKGDIPEGYSVSREKKERFSLILESASTNQTSMYLCASSPGQSGRPQHFGDGTRLSIL.

The J gene is TRBJ2-1, the V gene TRBV19; TRBD1 might be the D (6 bases). The V end was cut by 5 bases, the J end by 4 bases, with 18 bases between. The CDR3 runs to 16 residues. Germline-derived CDR1 and CDR2 are LNHDA and SQIVND (reference sequence). CDR3: CASSGLGDTVYNEQFF. In DNA form, the CDR3 reads TGTGCCAGTAGTGGACTTGGGGACACTGTTTACAATGAGCAGTTCTTC.

The chain carries TRBV4-1 and TRBJ1-2, with 8 bases matching TRBD1. CDR3 length: 15 amino acids. Germline lookup yields CDR1 MGHRA and CDR2 YSYEKL. J gave up 4 bases and V 2 bases, and 6 bases lay outside the gene matches. The DNA of the CDR3 is TGCGCCAGCAGCCAACCGTCAGGGGGCTCCTATGGCTACACCTTC. Residues: CASSQPSGGSYGYTF.

The V call is TRBV6-5, the J call TRBJ1-6, with D maybe TRBD1 (5 bases). Germline CDR1 reads MNHEY; CDR2 reads SVGAGI. This CDR3 spans 15 amino acids. The germline V and J ends were trimmed by 0 bases and 8 bases, with 11 bases remaining between them. The CDR3 coding sequence is TGTGCCAGCAGTTACTCCCAGGGAAGGGATTCACCCCTCCACTTT. Amino acid sequence: CASSYSQGRDSPLHF.

This chain joins TRBV21-1 and TRBJ2-1; TRBD1 is taken as the D call from the table, unchecked against the DNA. TRBV21-1 is labeled a pseudogene. This CDR3 has 16 amino acids. CDR3: CASSPGQGRSYNEQFF. CDR3 nucleotides: TGTGCCAGCAGTCCCGGACAGGGACGGTCCTACAATGAGCAGTTCTTC.

This clone appeared once. The chain employs TRBV11-3 and TRBJ2-7; D may be TRBD1 (5 bases). V dropped 5 bases and J dropped 6 bases, with 17 bases sitting between them. The germline CDR1 and CDR2 sequences are SGHNT and YENEEA. The length of the CDR3 is 14 residues. CDR3 coding DNA: TGTGCCAGCAGCCGTACTCAGGGTGTGGGCGAGCAGTACTTC. Encoded protein: CASSRTQGVGEQYF.

The chain employs TRBV5-8 and TRBJ2-1, with D uncertain. The V end lost 3 bases, the J end lost 5 bases, and 21 bases lay between the germline ends. The CDR3 has 17 residues. Germline V gives CDR1 SGHTS, CDR2 YDEGEE. The CDR3: CASSSYSKLDTHNEQFF. The DNA of the CDR3 is TGTGCCAGCAGCTCATACTCGAAGCTCGATACCCACAATGAGCAGTTCTTC.

The chain couples TRBV5-1 to TRBJ2-7; 9 nucleotides align to TRBD2. The CDR3 contains 18 residues. CDR1 is SGHRS and CDR2 is YFSETQ in the germline V gene. J lost 2 bases, V lost 0 bases, and 12 bases had no gene match. The CDR3 here is CASSLGASGMRTTYEQYF. The CDR3 bases are TGCGCCAGCAGCTTGGGGGCTAGCGGGATGAGAACGACCTACGAGCAGTACTTC.